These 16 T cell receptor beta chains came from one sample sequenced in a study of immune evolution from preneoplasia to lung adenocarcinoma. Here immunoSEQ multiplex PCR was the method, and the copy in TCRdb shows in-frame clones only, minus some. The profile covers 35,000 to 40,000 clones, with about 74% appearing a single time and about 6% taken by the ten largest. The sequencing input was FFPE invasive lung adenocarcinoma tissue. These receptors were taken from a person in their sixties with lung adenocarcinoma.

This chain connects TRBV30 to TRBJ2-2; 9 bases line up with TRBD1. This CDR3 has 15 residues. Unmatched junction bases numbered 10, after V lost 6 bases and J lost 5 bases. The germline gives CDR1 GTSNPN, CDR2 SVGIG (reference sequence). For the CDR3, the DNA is TGTGCCTGCCCCACCACAGGGGGCAGGACCGGGGAGCTGTTTTTT. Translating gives CACPTTGGRTGELFF.

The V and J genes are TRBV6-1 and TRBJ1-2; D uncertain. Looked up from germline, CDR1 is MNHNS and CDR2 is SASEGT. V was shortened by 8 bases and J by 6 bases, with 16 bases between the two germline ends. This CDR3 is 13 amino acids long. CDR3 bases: TGTGCCAGCCTGGACCTTCATGGGGATGGCTACACCTTC. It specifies CASLDLHGDGYTF.

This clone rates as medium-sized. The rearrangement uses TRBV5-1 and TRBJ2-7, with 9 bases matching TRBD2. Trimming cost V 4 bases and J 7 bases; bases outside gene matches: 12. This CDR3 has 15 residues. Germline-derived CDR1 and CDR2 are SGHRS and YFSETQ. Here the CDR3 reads CASSPDSGRTWEQYF. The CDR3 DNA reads TGCGCCAGCAGCCCCGATAGCGGGAGAACGTGGGAGCAGTACTTC.

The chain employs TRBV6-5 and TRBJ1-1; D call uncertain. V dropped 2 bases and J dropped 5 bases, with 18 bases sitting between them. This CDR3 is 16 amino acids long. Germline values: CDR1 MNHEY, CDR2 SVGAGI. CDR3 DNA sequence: TGTGCCAGCAGTTACATAGGGTCGTTCGTTTTAACTGAAGCTTTCTTT. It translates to CASSYIGSFVLTEAFF.

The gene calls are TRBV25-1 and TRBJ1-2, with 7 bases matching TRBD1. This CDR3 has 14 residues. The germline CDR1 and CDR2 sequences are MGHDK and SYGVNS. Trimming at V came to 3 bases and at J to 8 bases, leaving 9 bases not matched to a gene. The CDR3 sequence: CASSDPTGDGGYTF. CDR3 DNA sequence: TGTGCCAGCAGTGACCCTACAGGGGATGGAGGCTACACCTTC.

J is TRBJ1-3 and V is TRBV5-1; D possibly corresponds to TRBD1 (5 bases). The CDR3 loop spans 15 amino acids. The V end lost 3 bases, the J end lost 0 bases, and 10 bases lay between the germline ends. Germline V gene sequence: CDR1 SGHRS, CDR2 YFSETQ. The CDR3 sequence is CASSSGRGSGNTIYF. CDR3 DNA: TGCGCCAGCAGCTCAGGAAGGGGCTCTGGAAACACCATATATTTT.

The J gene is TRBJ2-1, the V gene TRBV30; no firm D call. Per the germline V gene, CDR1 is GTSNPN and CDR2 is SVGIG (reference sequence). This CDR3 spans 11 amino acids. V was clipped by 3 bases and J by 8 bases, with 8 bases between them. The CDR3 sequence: CAWSRIDEQFF. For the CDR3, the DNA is TGTGCCTGGAGCAGGATCGATGAGCAGTTCTTC.

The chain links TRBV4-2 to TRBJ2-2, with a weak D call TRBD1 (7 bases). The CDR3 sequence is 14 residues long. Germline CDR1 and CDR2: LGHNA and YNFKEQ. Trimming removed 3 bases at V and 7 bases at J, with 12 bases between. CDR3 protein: CASSHAGQSGELFF. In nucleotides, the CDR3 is TGTGCCAGCAGCCACGCGGGACAGAGCGGGGAGCTGTTTTTT.

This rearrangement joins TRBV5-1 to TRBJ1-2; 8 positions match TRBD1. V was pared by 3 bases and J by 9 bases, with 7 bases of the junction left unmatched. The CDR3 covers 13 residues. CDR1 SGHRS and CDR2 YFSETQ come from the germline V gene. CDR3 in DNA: TGCGCCAGCAGCTCCGGACAGGGCGGGAGCTACACCTTC. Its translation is CASSSGQGGSYTF.

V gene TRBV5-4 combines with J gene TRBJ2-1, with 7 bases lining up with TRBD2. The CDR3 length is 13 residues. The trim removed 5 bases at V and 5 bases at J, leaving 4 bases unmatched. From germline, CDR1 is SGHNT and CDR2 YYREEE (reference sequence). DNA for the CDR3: TGTGCCAGCAGTCGGGACTACGACAATGAGCAGTTCTTC. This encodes CASSRDYDNEQFF.

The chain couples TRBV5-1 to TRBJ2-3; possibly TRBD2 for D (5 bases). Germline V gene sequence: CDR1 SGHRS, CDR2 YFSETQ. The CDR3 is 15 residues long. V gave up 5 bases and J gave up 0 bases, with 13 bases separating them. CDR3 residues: CASRITGDSTDTQYF. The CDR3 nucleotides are TGCGCCAGCAGAATCACCGGGGATAGCACAGATACGCAGTATTTT.

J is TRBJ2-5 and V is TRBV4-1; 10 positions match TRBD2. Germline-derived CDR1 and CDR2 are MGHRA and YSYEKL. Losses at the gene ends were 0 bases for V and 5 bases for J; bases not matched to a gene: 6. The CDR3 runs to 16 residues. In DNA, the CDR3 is TGCGCCAGCAGCCAAGAATCAGCGGGAGGGCTTGAGACCCAGTACTTC. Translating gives CASSQESAGGLETQYF.

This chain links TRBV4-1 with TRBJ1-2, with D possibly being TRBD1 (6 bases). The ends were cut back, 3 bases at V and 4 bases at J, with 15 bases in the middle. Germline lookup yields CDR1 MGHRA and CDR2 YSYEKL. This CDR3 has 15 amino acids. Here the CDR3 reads CASSQPLTGLYGYTF. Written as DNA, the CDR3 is TGCGCCAGCAGCCAGCCTTTGACAGGCCTCTATGGCTACACCTTC.

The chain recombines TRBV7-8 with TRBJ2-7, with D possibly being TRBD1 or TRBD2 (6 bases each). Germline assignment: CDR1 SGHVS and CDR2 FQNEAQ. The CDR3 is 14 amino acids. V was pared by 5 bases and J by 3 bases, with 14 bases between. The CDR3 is CASSLRRGVYEQYF. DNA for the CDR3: TGTGCCAGCAGCCTCCGGAGGGGGGTCTACGAGCAGTACTTC.

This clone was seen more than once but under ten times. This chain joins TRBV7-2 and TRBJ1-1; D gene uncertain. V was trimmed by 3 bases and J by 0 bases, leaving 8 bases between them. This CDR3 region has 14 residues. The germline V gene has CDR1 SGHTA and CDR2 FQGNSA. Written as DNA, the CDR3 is TGTGCCAGCAGCTTCCGCCGCCTGAACACTGAAGCTTTCTTT. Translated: CASSFRRLNTEAFF.

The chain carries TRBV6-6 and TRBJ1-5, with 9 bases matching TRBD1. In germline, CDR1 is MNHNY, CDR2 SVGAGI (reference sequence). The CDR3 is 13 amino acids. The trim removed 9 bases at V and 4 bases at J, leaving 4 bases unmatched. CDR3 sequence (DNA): TGTGCCAGTAAGACAGGGGGGAATCAGCCCCAGCATTTT. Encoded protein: CASKTGGNQPQHF.